Described below is a single TCR beta chain sequence and its context. Its antigen specificity is not known. No clone much larger than this one lies a single base away; base qualities are absent. The data are from a study of blood T cell repertoires in COVID-19 (dated by TCRdb to the early 2020s). About the investigation overall: Samples covering the acute and convalescent phases of COVID-19 were provided by collaborators in the United States, Italy and Spain. The repertoires were released in a freely available public database meant as a resource for research on the immune response to SARS-CoV-2. The sample metadata nearly always contained a de-identified subject ID, COVID-19 status, age in years and sex. Samples were obtained from the ongoing ImmuneRACE study (first 160 participants) and from over a thousand subjects provided by 6 global collaborators. Subjects who had been exposed to COVID-19, were actively infected with it, or had recovered from it provided the deeply sampled blood TCRbeta repertoires that made up the dataset. HLA class I and class II types, where available, came from metadata supplied by the sample provider rather than from assay-based typing. The prospective study material was composed of cDNA or gDNA derived from T cells, B-cell-depleted T cells, or PBMCs.

The collaborating institutions used their own protocols to collect whole blood in K2EDTA tubes. Collaborator samples were shipped for TCRbeta analysis as frozen whole blood, isolated PBMCs, or DNA extracted from either sample type. Overall results and qualifications from the work: How much clinical and demographic metadata was included differed by source and by participant, and the metadata was provided uncurated.

The immunoSEQ Assay, a bias-controlled multiplex PCR, was used to amplify TCRbeta CDR3 regions from genomic DNA. The authors' pipeline ran thus. The number of nucleated cells in each sample was estimated by amplification of reference gene primers within the assay. Sequence reads were collapsed and filtered to measure the absolute abundance of every unique TCRbeta CDR3 rearrangement. For each sample, productive Simpson clonality was calculated as the square root of Simpson's diversity index across productive rearrangements. As stored in TCRdb, this immuneACCESS dataset retains in-frame rearrangements with V and J assigned. A fraction of the clones does not appear; measured against another copy, unresolved V genes explain less than half of the discrepancy, and the remainder lacks a known reason. V and J calls and clone size are copied from that table; D and trimming were computed from the DNA. The sample has over 350,000 clones on record, approximately 90% of them singletons. 4.3% of the sample belongs to the ten largest clones.

Trimming leaves V shorter by 5 bases and J shorter by 5 bases, with the junction holding 10 bases beyond the gene matches. The germline V gene (reference sequence) sets CDR1 to LNHDA and CDR2 to SQIVND. Reading from cysteine to phenylalanine, the CDR3 counts 16 amino acids. Only the CDR3 DNA is retained, 48 bases long and in frame from the first base. The sample consisted of peripheral blood. This receptor was identified in a woman aged 30 to 39 with acute or convalescent COVID-19. The chain links TRBV19 with TRBJ2-2, with 8 middle bases fitting TRBD1. The CDR3 protein: CASSASDRGFTGELFF. The DNA sequence is as follows: TGTGCCAGTAGTGCATCAGACAGGGGCTTTACCGGGGAGCTGTTTTTT.